A single sample is the source of the 31 T cell receptor beta chains below, sequenced in a study of cytomegalovirus exposure and HLA in healthy donors. With 60 Vbeta and 13 Jbeta primers, the PCR was carried out. Only in-frame clones appear in the TCRdb table, and some are missing; sequencing was by immunoSEQ multiplex PCR. This table has about 180,000 clones, roughly 80% appearing once. Sequencing used PBMCs. These receptors were collected from a man between 60 and 75 years old in good health and CMV-seronegative.

The rearrangement links TRBV5-8 to TRBJ1-2; TRBD1 matches at 7 bases. V lost 4 bases to trimming and J lost 4 bases; unmatched junction nucleotides: 13. This CDR3 has 16 residues. Germline loops: CDR1 SGHTS, CDR2 YDEGEE. CDR3 residues: CASSLRDRALSYGYTF. In DNA form, the CDR3 reads TGTGCCAGCAGCCTCCGGGACAGAGCCCTTAGCTATGGCTACACCTTC.

The chain couples TRBV10-3 to TRBJ2-2; 8 bases are a match to TRBD1. J gave up 6 bases and V 8 bases, and 5 bases lay outside the gene matches. The germline CDR1 and CDR2 sequences are ENHRY and SYGVKD. This CDR3 is built from 13 residues. The CDR3 loop reads CAILSTGAGELFF. CDR3 nucleotide sequence: TGTGCCATCCTGTCGACAGGGGCCGGGGAGCTGTTTTTT.

The rearrangement uses TRBV10-1 and TRBJ2-1, with D unresolved. V lost 8 bases to trimming and J lost 6 bases, with 11 bases between them. CDR1 and CDR2 (germline): WNHNN, SYGVQD (reference sequence). This CDR3 has 12 residues. The CDR3 sequence is CASLPVLNEQFF. The CDR3 coding sequence is TGCGCCAGCTTGCCAGTTCTCAATGAGCAGTTCTTC.

This clone was counted a few times. The genes are TRBV10-3 and TRBJ1-2, with D unclear. With 1 base removed from V and 5 bases from J, the gap between germline ends came to 8 bases. This CDR3 spans 13 amino acids. The germline V gene has CDR1 ENHRY and CDR2 SYGVKD. The CDR3 loop reads CAISEFREYGYTF. The DNA of the CDR3 is TGTGCCATCAGTGAGTTTAGAGAGTATGGCTACACCTTC.

This chain joins TRBV6-5 and TRBJ2-7; D might be TRBD1 (6 bases). Looked up from germline, CDR1 is MNHEY and CDR2 is SVGAGI. Trimming removed 5 bases from V and 2 bases from J, with 10 bases in between. This CDR3 has 13 residues. Written as DNA, the CDR3 is TGTGCCAGCAGTAGGACAGCTACCTACGAGCAGTACTTC. Amino acid sequence: CASSRTATYEQYF.

This clone was counted between two and nine times. The gene calls are TRBV19 and TRBJ1-1, with TRBD1 as a possible D gene (5 bases). Trimming removed 2 bases from V and 9 bases from J, with 13 bases in between. Germline lookup yields CDR1 LNHDA and CDR2 SQIVND (reference sequence). The CDR3 runs 13 residues. CDR3 region: CASSISEGVKAFF. The CDR3 DNA reads as TGTGCCAGTAGTATAAGTGAAGGGGTGAAAGCTTTCTTT.

This clone was seen more than once but under ten times. The junction and the germline gene differ at one end; a read error may be behind it. The chain employs TRBV5-1 and TRBJ1-2, with 9 bases lining up with TRBD1. Looked up from germline, CDR1 is SGHRS and CDR2 is YFSETQ. The CDR3 is 17 amino acids. The CDR3 bases are TGCGCCAGCAGCTTGGGTTCCGGGACAGGGCGAAACTATGGCTACCCCTTC. It encodes CASSLGSGTGRNYGYPF.

The genes are TRBV9 and TRBJ2-7; no definite D call. The V gene lost 3 bases and the J gene lost 7 bases, with 11 bases spanning the gap. Germline loops: CDR1 SGDLS, CDR2 YYNGEE. The CDR3 contains 12 residues. CDR3 amino acids: CASSASPGEQYF. The CDR3 region has the DNA TGTGCCAGCAGCGCCTCCCCGGGTGAGCAGTACTTC.

The genes are TRBV9 and TRBJ2-2; 9 positions match TRBD1. CDR1 and CDR2 from the germline V gene are SGDLS and YYNGEE. CDR3 length equals 17 residues. The V segment lost 1 base and the J segment 5 bases; nucleotides outside the gene matches: 9. The CDR3 bases are TGTGCCAGCAGCGTACCCGGGACAGGGCGAGGTACCGGGGAGCTGTTTTTT. This codes for CASSVPGTGRGTGELFF. Full variable domain (missing parts from reference TRBV9 and TRBJ2-2): DSGVTQTPKHLITATGQRVTLRCSPRSGDLSVYWYQQSLDQGLQFLIQYYNGEERAKGNILERFSAQQFPDLHSELNLSSLELGDSALYFCASSVPGTGRGTGELFFGEGSRLTVL.

The gene calls are TRBV7-2 and TRBJ1-1; TRBD1 matches at 10 bases. The CDR3 spans 18 residues. The germline gives CDR1 SGHTA, CDR2 FQGNSA. V lost 3 bases and J lost 5; bases outside the gene matches: 15. The CDR3, as DNA: TGTGCCAGCAGCTTTTCCGGGACAGGGGCCTTTCTGTGGACTGAAGCTTTCTTT. Protein sequence: CASSFSGTGAFLWTEAFF.

The chain is built from TRBV9 and TRBJ1-2; TRBD1 aligns across 11 bases. With 4 bases clipped from V and 4 bases from J, the junction kept 6 bases outside the gene matches. There are 15 residues in the CDR3. Per germline, CDR1 SGDLS and CDR2 YYNGEE. Here the CDR3 DNA reads TGTGCCAGCAGCACCCCCGGACAGGGGGCCTATGGCTACACCTTC. It encodes CASSTPGQGAYGYTF.

The rearrangement joins TRBV6-6 to TRBJ1-2; 12 bases agree with TRBD1. Trimming took 5 bases from V and 7 from J; bases not matched to a gene: 5. The germline gives CDR1 MNHNY, CDR2 SVGAGI (reference sequence). The CDR3 runs to 14 residues. Here the CDR3 reads CASSQGQGAAGYTF. In DNA, the CDR3 is TGTGCCAGCAGTCAGGGACAGGGGGCGGCTGGCTACACCTTC.

CDR3 sequence (DNA): TGTGCCAGCAGCTTGGCCGGGACAGGGGGCATGGCTGAAGCTTTCTTT. This gives the protein CASSLAGTGGMAEAFF. The chain joins TRBV5-4 to TRBJ1-1, with 12 bases identical to TRBD1. CDR3 length equals 16 residues. Germline V CDR1 and CDR2: SGHNT, YYREEE (reference sequence). Losses at the gene ends were 0 bases for V and 6 bases for J; bases not matched to a gene: 6.

The rearrangement uses TRBV11-2 and TRBJ2-7; 9 bases match TRBD1. CDR1 is SGHAT, CDR2 FQNNGV, per germline. The CDR3 runs 13 residues. With V trimmed by 7 bases and J by 1 base, 2 bases remained unmatched. The chain's CDR3 is CASTGTGSYEQYF. DNA for the CDR3: TGTGCCAGCACCGGGACAGGGTCCTACGAGCAGTACTTC.

This clone was counted between two and nine times. The V gene is TRBV14, the J gene TRBJ2-1; D uncertain. The ends were cut back, 1 base at V and 10 bases at J, with 14 bases in the middle. The germline gives CDR1 SGHDN, CDR2 FVKESK. The CDR3 covers 14 residues. The CDR3 sequence: CASSQAEAPVEQFF. The DNA for the CDR3 is TGTGCCAGCAGCCAAGCCGAAGCGCCGGTGGAGCAGTTCTTC.

In its sample, this clone was seen once. The genes are TRBV5-4 and TRBJ1-2, with D uncertain. The CDR3 has 13 residues. The germline V and J ends were trimmed by 2 bases and 4 bases, with 9 bases remaining between them. Germline V gene sequence: CDR1 SGHNT, CDR2 YYREEE (reference sequence). As DNA, the CDR3 is TGTGCCAGCAGCTTTGAACAGCTCTATGGCTACACCTTC. This gives the protein CASSFEQLYGYTF.

The chain uses TRBV10-2 and TRBJ2-7; D not certain. The CDR3 length is 19 residues. Germline V gives CDR1 WSHSY, CDR2 SAAADI. Trimming took 6 bases from V and 2 from J, leaving 29 bases between them. The CDR3 coding sequence is TGCGCCAGCAGCGACGGGTTGCTGCGGCAAGCTTCCCCTACCTACGAGCAGTACTTC. It encodes CASSDGLLRQASPTYEQYF.

Only one count was recorded for this clone. V usage is TRBV5-6 and J usage is TRBJ2-6, with 7 nucleotides matching TRBD2. V lost 0 bases and J lost 0; bases outside the gene matches: 6. Germline V gene lookup returns CDR1 SGHDT and CDR2 YYEEEE. This CDR3 spans 18 amino acids. CDR3 nucleotide sequence: TGTGCCAGCAGCTTGGGCGCGGGACTACTCTCTGGGGCCAACGTCCTGACTTTC. Its translation: CASSLGAGLLSGANVLTF.

The chain uses TRBV28 and TRBJ1-1, with D maybe TRBD1 (6 bases). Deletions cut 6 bases from V and 0 bases from J, with 11 bases between. This CDR3 contains 14 residues. Germline V gives CDR1 MDHEN, CDR2 SYDVKM. This CDR3 reads CASSLTGLNTEAFF. CDR3 bases: TGTGCCAGCAGCCTTACAGGGCTGAACACTGAAGCTTTCTTT.

Comments on this clone: The same CDR3 is also encoded by other DNA sequences in this sample. V and J are TRBV5-4 and TRBJ2-3; a weak D match, TRBD1 (6 bases). Germline loops: CDR1 SGHNT, CDR2 YYREEE (reference sequence). The CDR3 loop spans 13 amino acids. Deletions cut 4 bases from V and 2 bases from J, with 8 bases between. The CDR3 loop reads CASSRTDTDTQYF. The CDR3 nucleotides are TGTGCCAGCAGCCGGACAGACACAGATACGCAGTATTTT.

V is TRBV5-1 and J is TRBJ2-2; 7 nucleotides align to TRBD2. Germline V gene data show CDR1 as SGHRS and CDR2 as YFSETQ. CDR3 length: 16 residues. The junction had 10 bases not matched to a gene; V was cut back by 0 bases and J by 8 bases. The CDR3 loop is CASSLVWRERSGELFF. CDR3 DNA sequence: TGCGCCAGCAGCTTGGTTTGGCGGGAGAGATCGGGGGAGCTGTTTTTT.

V gene TRBV5-1 combines with J gene TRBJ2-7; 9 nucleotides align to TRBD1. The CDR3 loop spans 14 amino acids. With 3 bases clipped from V and 6 bases from J, the junction kept 7 bases outside the gene matches. CDR1 is SGHRS, CDR2 YFSETQ, per germline. This CDR3 is CASSSAGTGFEQYF. The CDR3 bases are TGCGCCAGCAGCTCAGCCGGGACAGGGTTCGAGCAGTACTTC.

The V and J genes are TRBV5-6 and TRBJ2-3; D remains ambiguous. V lost 6 bases, J lost 2 bases, and 22 bases lay in between. The CDR3 consists of 17 residues. Germline V CDR1 and CDR2: SGHDT, YYEEEE. The CDR3 DNA follows: TGTGCCAGCAAATTTATACCCCTTGTTGAGGTCACAGATACGCAGTATTTT. This gives the protein CASKFIPLVEVTDTQYF.

The chain couples TRBV18 to TRBJ2-5; D may be TRBD2 (6 bases). Germline CDR1 KGHSH, CDR2 LQKENI. The CDR3 length is 14 residues. The V and J ends lost 0 bases and 4 bases respectively, with 9 bases between them. The CDR3 sequence: CASSPPAGGETQYF. The CDR3 DNA reads TGTGCCAGCTCACCACCGGCCGGGGGAGAGACCCAGTACTTC.

The chain recombines TRBV9 with TRBJ2-5, with a weak D call TRBD1 (5 bases). The V gene lost 0 bases and the J gene lost 3 bases, with 9 bases spanning the gap. Per germline, CDR1 SGDLS and CDR2 YYNGEE. This CDR3 region has 14 residues. CDR3 in amino acids: CASSVDPGKETQYF. The CDR3 DNA reads TGTGCCAGCAGCGTAGATCCAGGGAAAGAGACCCAGTACTTC. The full variable domain, its missing parts supplied by reference TRBV9 and TRBJ2-5, is DSGVTQTPKHLITATGQRVTLRCSPRSGDLSVYWYQQSLDQGLQFLIQYYNGEERAKGNILERFSAQQFPDLHSELNLSSLELGDSALYFCASSVDPGKETQYFGPGTRLLVL.

This chain connects TRBV7-6 to TRBJ1-1; D is unclear. With 2 bases removed from V and 1 base from J, the gap between germline ends came to 8 bases. The CDR3 is made up of 14 amino acids. Looked up from germline, CDR1 is SGHVS and CDR2 is FNYEAQ. This chain's CDR3 is CASSLSPGNTEAFF. The CDR3 coding sequence is TGTGCCAGCAGCTTATCACCCGGGAACACTGAAGCTTTCTTT.

The gene calls are TRBV19 and TRBJ1-2, with D possibly being TRBD1 (5 bases). Germline lookup yields CDR1 LNHDA and CDR2 SQIVND (reference sequence). The CDR3 spans 14 residues. V was cut by 0 bases and J by 4 bases, with 9 bases left in between. The CDR3 spells CASSIDTDSYGYTF. The CDR3 region has the DNA TGTGCCAGTAGTATAGATACCGACAGCTATGGCTACACCTTC.

The rearrangement uses TRBV28 and TRBJ2-7, with D possibly TRBD2 on 6 matching bases. V shed 2 bases and J shed 1 base, with 15 bases lying between them. CDR3 length: 16 residues. Per the germline V gene, CDR1 is MDHEN and CDR2 is SYDVKM. In DNA form, the CDR3 reads TGTGCCAGCAGTTTAGGAGGGGCGGGTGGGTCCTACGAGCAGTACTTC. This sequence encodes CASSLGGAGGSYEQYF.

This clone appeared a single time. The chain combines TRBV18 with TRBJ2-5, with 10 bases fitting TRBD2. This CDR3 contains 16 residues. In germline, CDR1 is KGHSH, CDR2 LQKENI. V was clipped by 3 bases and J by 1 base; unmatched bases: 5. CDR3 bases: TGTGCCAGCTCACCGATTAGCGGGGGGCTCCAAGAGACCCAGTACTTC. Its protein is CASSPISGGLQETQYF.

With regard to this clone: Germline and junction disagree at one end, which may indicate a read error. The CDR3 sequence is CASSAERDNQPQNF. CDR3 DNA: TGTGCCAGCAGTGCTGAGAGGGACAATCAGCCCCAGAATTTT. The genes are TRBV6-1 and TRBJ1-5; the D gene is possibly TRBD1 (6 bases). Germline V gene sequence: CDR1 MNHNS, CDR2 SASEGT. This CDR3 spans 14 amino acids.

V usage is TRBV2 and J usage is TRBJ1-5; 9 positions match TRBD1. The germline gives CDR1 SNHLY, CDR2 FYNNEI. The V segment lost 4 bases and the J segment 6 bases; nucleotides outside the gene matches: 7. The CDR3 totals 15 residues. CDR3 DNA: TGTGCCAGCAGTGTGGGGACAGGGTTCCCTCAGCCCCAGCATTTT. It encodes CASSVGTGFPQPQHF.